This is a list of T cell receptor beta chains from one sample in a study of early T cells in non-severe SARS-CoV-2 infection. TCRdb re-called the 5' RACE reads through MiXCR, storing one row per CDR3 protein. This sample yields around 77,000 distinct CDR3 sequences, of which roughly 5.3% are seen a single time; around 7.3% belongs to the top ten. The sequencing used whole blood, collected at baseline. All receptors derive from an adult who was a healthcare worker with PCR-confirmed SARS-CoV-2 infection or an uninfected control (not recorded which). CDR3s include the opening cysteine and the closing phenylalanine or tryptophan. D genes are given only for firm matches. Where a row states a size, it is once, few, many or the class of an expanded clone; other rows omit it.

>many|TRBJ1-2|TRBD1|TRBV7-9
CASSWTGSLGYGYTF
TGTGCCAGCAGCTGGACAGGGAGTTTGGGCTATGGCTACACCTTC
>.|TRBJ2-6|.|TRBV28
CASSLDFSGANVLTF
TGTGCCAGCAGTTTAGACTTCTCTGGGGCCAACGTCCTGACTTTC
>.|TRBJ2-6|.|TRBV19
CASAGGANVLTF
TGTGCCAGTGCCGGTGGGGCCAACGTCCTGACTTTC
>.|TRBJ2-1|.|TRBV7-9
CASSLGANEQFF
TGTGCCAGCAGCTTAGGTGCCAATGAGCAGTTCTTC
>few|TRBJ2-1|TRBD2|TRBV5-1
CASSLPSGSSNEQFF
TGCGCCAGCAGCTTACCTAGCGGGAGCTCCAATGAGCAGTTCTTC
>few|TRBJ1-4|.|TRBV6-6
CASSSPTGRANEKLFF
TGTGCCAGCAGTTCTCCTACAGGGCGGGCTAATGAAAAACTGTTTTTT
>.|TRBJ2-5|.|TRBV29-1
CSVSQGTNSETQYF
TGCAGCGTTTCGCAGGGCACGAATAGCGAGACCCAGTACTTC
>few|TRBJ1-1|.|TRBV18
CASSLRDRYTEAFF
TGTGCCAGCTCACTCAGGGACCGATACACTGAAGCTTTCTTT
>many|TRBJ2-7|.|TRBV18
CASSPNGYEQYF
TGTGCCAGCTCACCAAACGGCTACGAGCAGTACTTC
>few|TRBJ2-1|.|TRBV29-1
CSVVPAFSYNEQFF
TGCAGCGTTGTACCAGCTTTCTCCTACAATGAGCAGTTCTTC
>many|TRBJ2-7|.|TRBV4-2
CASSQGMYRMDTYEQYF
TGTGCCAGCAGCCAAGGGATGTACCGAATGGACACCTACGAGCAGTACTTC
>many|TRBJ2-6|.|TRBV6-1
CASVGQGGSGANVLTF
TGTGCCAGCGTGGGGCAGGGCGGCTCTGGGGCCAACGTCCTGACTTTC
>.|TRBJ1-1|.|TRBV20-1
CSAKRTGLNTEAFF
TGCAGTGCTAAACGTACAGGGCTTAACACTGAAGCTTTCTTT
>.|TRBJ1-4|.|TRBV5-7
CASSPWSTTNEKLFF
TGTGCCAGCAGTCCCTGGTCTACAACTAATGAAAAACTGTTTTTT
>.|TRBJ2-2|.|TRBV30
CAWSVLRGQNTGELFF
TGTGCCTGGAGTGTACTGCGGGGGCAGAACACCGGGGAGCTGTTTTTT
>many|TRBJ2-5|.|TRBV12-3/TRBV12-4
CASGGIQETQYF
TGTGCCAGCGGGGGGATACAAGAGACCCAGTACTTC
>many|TRBJ1-5|TRBD1|TRBV6-1
CASSAGTVNQPQHF
TGTGCCAGCAGTGCCGGGACAGTCAATCAGCCCCAGCATTTT
>many|TRBJ1-6|.|TRBV7-9
CASSPQMGNSPLHF
TGTGCCAGCAGCCCGCAAATGGGGAATTCACCCCTCCACTTT
>.|TRBJ2-7|TRBD2|TRBV7-2
CASTRPGLAYEQYF
TGTGCCAGCACCCGTCCGGGACTAGCCTACGAGCAGTACTTC
>few|TRBJ2-7|TRBD2|TRBV13
CASRTRTSGSYEQYF
TGTGCCAGCCGAACCCGGACTAGCGGCTCCTACGAGCAGTACTTC
>.|TRBJ1-2|TRBD1|TRBV2
CASRLGQGGYTF
TGTGCCAGCAGACTGGGACAGGGAGGCTACACCTTC
>few|TRBJ2-7|TRBD2|TRBV7-2
CASSSLAGAGSYEQYF
TGTGCCAGCAGCTCCCTAGCGGGAGCGGGGTCCTACGAGCAGTACTTC
>.|TRBJ1-5|.|TRBV3-1
CASSQDWGGRGQPQHF
TGTGCCAGCAGCCAAGATTGGGGGGGGCGCGGGCAGCCCCAGCATTTT
>medium-sized|TRBJ1-1|.|TRBV29-1
CSVEDGSIKTEAFF
TGCAGCGTTGAAGATGGGTCAATCAAAACTGAAGCTTTCTTT
>few|TRBJ1-2|TRBD1|TRBV12-3/TRBV12-4
CASTLRGTGLQGYTF
TGTGCCAGCACTCTACGCGGGACAGGGCTGCAAGGCTACACCTTC
>.|TRBJ1-1|TRBD1|TRBV5-1
CASSFLTGPSTEAFF
TGCGCCAGCAGCTTCCTGACAGGGCCCAGCACTGAAGCTTTCTTT
>many|TRBJ2-5|.|TRBV11-2
CASTPRVGETQYF
TGTGCCAGCACTCCGCGGGTCGGGGAGACCCAGTACTTC
>.|TRBJ2-3|.|TRBV20-1
CSAPRSTDTQYF
TGCAGTGCCCCGCGGAGCACAGATACGCAGTATTTT
>many|TRBJ1-1|.|TRBV30
CAWDGNSGGNDAFF
TGTGCCTGGGACGGCAATTCTGGAGGGAATGATGCTTTCTTT
>.|TRBJ2-7|TRBD2|TRBV2
CASSDGLARYEQYF
TGTGCCAGCAGTGACGGACTAGCCCGCTACGAGCAGTACTTC
>.|TRBJ2-3|TRBD1|TRBV18
CASSPMTGFPAADTDTQYF
TGTGCCAGCTCACCCATGACAGGGTTCCCCGCGGCCGACACAGATACGCAGTATTTT